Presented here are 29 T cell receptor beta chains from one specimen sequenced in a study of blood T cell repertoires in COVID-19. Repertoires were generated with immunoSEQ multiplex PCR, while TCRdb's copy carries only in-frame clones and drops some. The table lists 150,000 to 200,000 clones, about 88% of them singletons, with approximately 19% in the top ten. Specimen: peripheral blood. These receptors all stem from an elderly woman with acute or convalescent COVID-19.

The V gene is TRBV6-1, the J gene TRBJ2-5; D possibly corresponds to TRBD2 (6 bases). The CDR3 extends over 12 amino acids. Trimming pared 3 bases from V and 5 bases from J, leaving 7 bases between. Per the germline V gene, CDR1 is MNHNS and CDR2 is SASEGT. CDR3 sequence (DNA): TGTGCCAGCAGTGAGGGGAGGGAGACCCAGTACTTC. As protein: CASSEGRETQYF.

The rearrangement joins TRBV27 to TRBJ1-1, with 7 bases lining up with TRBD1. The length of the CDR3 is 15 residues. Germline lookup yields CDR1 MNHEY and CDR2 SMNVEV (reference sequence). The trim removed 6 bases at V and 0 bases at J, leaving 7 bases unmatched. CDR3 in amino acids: CASRLQGQLNTEAFF. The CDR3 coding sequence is TGTGCCAGCAGGTTGCAGGGACAGTTGAACACTGAAGCTTTCTTT.

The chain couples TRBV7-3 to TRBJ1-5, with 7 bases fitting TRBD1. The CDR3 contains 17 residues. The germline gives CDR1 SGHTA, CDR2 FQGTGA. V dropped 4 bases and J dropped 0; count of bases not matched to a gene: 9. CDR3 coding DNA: TGTGCCAGCAGCTACCAGGGGGACAGAGATAGCAATCAGCCCCAGCATTTT. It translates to CASSYQGDRDSNQPQHF.

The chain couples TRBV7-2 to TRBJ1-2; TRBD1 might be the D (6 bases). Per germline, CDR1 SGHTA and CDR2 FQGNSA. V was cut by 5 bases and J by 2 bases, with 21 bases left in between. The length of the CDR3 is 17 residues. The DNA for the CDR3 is TGTGCCAGCAGCCCCGGACCCCGGACAGACAAAAACTATGGCTACACCTTC. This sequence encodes CASSPGPRTDKNYGYTF.

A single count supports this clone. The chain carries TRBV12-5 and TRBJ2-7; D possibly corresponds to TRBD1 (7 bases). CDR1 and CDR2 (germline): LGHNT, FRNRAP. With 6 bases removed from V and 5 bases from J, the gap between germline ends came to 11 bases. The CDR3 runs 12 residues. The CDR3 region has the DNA TGTGCTAGTGGGCGGGACAGCCACGAGCAGTACTTC. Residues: CASGRDSHEQYF.

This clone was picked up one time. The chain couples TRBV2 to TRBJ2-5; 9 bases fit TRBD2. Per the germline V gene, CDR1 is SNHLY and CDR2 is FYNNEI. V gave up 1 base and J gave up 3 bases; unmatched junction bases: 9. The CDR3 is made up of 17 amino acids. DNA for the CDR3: TGTGCCAGCAGTGAAGTAGGTAGCGGGAGAGGAAAAGAGACCCAGTACTTC. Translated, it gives CASSEVGSGRGKETQYF.

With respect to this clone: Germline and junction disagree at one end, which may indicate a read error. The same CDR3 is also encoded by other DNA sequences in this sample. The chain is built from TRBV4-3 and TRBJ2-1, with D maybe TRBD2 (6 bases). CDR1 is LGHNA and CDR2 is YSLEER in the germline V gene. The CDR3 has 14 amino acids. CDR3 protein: CASSQDGGYNEQFF. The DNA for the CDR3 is TGCGCCAGTAGCCAAGACGGGGGATACAATGAGCAGTTCTTC.

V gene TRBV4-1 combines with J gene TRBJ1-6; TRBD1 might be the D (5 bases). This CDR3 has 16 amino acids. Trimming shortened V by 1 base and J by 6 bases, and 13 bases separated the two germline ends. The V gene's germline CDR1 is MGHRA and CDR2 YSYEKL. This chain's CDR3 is CASSQGSLGGNSPLHF. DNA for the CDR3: TGCGCCAGCAGCCAAGGCTCCTTGGGGGGTAATTCACCCCTCCACTTT.

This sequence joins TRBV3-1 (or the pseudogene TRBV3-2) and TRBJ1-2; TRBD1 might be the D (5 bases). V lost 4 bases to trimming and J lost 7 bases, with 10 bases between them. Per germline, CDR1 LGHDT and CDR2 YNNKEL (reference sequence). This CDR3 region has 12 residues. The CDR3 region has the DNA TGTGCCAGCAGCCCATCGGGGGGTGGCTACACCTTC. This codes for CASSPSGGGYTF.

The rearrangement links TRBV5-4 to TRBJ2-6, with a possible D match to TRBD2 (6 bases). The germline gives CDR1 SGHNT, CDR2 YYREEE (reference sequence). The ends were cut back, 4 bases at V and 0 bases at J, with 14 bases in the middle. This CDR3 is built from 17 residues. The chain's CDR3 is CASSIGLSSSGANVLTF. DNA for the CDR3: TGTGCCAGCAGCATCGGACTATCGAGCTCTGGGGCCAACGTCCTGACTTTC.

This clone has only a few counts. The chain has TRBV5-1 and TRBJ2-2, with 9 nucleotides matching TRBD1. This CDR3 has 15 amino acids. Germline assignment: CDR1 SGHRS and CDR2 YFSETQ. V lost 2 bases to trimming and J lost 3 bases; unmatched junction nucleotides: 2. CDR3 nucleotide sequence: TGCGCCAGCAGCTTAAACAGGGGGCACACCGGGGAGCTGTTTTTT. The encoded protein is CASSLNRGHTGELFF.

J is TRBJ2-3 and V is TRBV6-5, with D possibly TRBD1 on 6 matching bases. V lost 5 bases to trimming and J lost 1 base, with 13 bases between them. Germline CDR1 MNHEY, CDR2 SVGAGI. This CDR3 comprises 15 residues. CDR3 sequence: CASSPPTGRTDTQYF. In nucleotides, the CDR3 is TGTGCCAGCAGTCCTCCGACAGGACGCACAGATACGCAGTATTTT.

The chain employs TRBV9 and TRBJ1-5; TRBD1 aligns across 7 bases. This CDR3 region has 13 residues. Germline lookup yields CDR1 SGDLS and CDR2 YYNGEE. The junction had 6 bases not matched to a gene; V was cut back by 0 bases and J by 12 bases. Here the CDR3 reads CASSVGGDSHQHF. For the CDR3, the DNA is TGTGCCAGCAGCGTAGGGGGGGACAGTCACCAGCATTTT.

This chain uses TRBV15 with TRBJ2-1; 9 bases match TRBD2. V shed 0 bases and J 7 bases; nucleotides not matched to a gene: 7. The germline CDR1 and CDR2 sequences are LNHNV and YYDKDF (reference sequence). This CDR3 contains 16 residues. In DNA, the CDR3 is TGTGCCACCAGCAGAGATCGTGCGACTAGCGGTAATGAGCAGTTCTTC. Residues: CATSRDRATSGNEQFF.

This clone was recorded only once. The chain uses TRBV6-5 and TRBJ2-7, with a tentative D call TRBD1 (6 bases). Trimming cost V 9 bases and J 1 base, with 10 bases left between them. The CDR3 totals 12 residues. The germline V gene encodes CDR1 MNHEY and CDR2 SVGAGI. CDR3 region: CASGDNSYEQYF. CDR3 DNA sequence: TGTGCCAGTGGGGACAATTCCTACGAGCAGTACTTC.

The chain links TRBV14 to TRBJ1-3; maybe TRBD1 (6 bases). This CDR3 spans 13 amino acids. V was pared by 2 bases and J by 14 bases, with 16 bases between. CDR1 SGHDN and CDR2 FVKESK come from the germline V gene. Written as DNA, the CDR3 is TGTGCCAGCAGCCAAAATCGAGAGACAGGATTATATTTT. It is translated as CASSQNRETGLYF.

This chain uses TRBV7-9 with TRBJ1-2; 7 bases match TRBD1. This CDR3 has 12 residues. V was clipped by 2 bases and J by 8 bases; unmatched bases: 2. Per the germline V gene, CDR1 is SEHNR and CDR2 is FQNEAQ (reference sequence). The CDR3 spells CASSLTGVGYTF. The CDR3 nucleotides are TGTGCCAGCAGCTTAACAGGGGTAGGCTACACCTTC.

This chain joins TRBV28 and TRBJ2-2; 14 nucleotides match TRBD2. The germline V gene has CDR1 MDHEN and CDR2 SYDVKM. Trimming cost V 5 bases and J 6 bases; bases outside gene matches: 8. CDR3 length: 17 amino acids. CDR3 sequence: CASSTPTSGRASGELFF. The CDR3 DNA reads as TGTGCCAGCAGTACACCGACTAGCGGGAGGGCCTCCGGGGAGCTGTTTTTT.

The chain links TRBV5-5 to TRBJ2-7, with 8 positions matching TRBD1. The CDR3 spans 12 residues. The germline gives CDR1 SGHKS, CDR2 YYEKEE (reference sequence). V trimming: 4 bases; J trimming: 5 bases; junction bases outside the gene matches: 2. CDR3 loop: CASSIQGDEQYF. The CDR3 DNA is TGTGCCAGCAGCATACAGGGGGACGAGCAGTACTTC.

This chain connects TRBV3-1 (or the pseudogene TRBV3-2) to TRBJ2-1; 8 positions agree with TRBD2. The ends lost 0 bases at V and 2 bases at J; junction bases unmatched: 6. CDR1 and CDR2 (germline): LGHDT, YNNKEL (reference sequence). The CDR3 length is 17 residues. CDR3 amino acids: CASSQETEAGAYNEQFF. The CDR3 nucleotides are TGTGCCAGCAGCCAAGAGACTGAAGCGGGAGCCTACAATGAGCAGTTCTTC.

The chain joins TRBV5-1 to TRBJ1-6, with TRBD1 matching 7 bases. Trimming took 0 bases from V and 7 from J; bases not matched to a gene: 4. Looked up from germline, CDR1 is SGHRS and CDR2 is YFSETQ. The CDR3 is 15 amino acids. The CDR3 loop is CASSLGGTANSPLHF. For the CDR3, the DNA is TGCGCCAGCAGCTTGGGCGGGACAGCCAATTCACCCCTCCACTTT.

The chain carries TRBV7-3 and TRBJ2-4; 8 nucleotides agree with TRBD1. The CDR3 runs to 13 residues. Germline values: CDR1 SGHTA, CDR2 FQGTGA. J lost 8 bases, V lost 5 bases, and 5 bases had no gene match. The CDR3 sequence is CASSPPTGDIQYF. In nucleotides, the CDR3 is TGTGCCAGCAGCCCTCCGACAGGGGACATTCAGTACTTC.

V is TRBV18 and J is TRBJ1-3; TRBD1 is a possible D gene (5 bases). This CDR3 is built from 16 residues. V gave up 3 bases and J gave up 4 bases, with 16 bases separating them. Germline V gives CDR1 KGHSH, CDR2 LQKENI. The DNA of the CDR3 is TGTGCCAGCTCACCTGGAGTAGGGGCATCCGGAAACACCATATATTTT. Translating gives CASSPGVGASGNTIYF.

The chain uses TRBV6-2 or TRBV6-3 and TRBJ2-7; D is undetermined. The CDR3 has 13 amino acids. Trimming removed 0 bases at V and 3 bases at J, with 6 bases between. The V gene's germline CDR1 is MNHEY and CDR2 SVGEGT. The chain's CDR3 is CASSYSLVYEQYF. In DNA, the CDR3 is TGTGCCAGCAGTTACTCCCTAGTCTACGAGCAGTACTTC.

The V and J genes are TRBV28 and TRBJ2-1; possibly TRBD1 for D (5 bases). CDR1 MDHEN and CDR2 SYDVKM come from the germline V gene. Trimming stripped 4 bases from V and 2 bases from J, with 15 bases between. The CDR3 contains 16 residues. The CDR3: CASSSYRSTAYNEQFF. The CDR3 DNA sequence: TGTGCCAGCAGTTCATACAGGAGCACCGCCTACAATGAGCAGTTCTTC.

This CDR3 is CASSQDGPRVRTDTQYF. CDR3 nucleotides: TGTGCCAGCAGCCAAGACGGCCCCAGGGTTCGGACAGATACGCAGTATTTT. The J gene is TRBJ2-3, the V gene TRBV4-2, with TRBD1 as a possible D gene (5 bases). CDR1 is LGHNA and CDR2 is YNFKEQ in the germline V gene. Trimming shortened V by 0 bases and J by 3 bases, and 16 bases separated the two germline ends. This CDR3 is 17 amino acids long.

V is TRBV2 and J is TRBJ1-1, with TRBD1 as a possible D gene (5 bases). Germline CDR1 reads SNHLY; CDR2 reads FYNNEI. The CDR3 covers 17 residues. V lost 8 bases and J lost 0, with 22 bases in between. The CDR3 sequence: CASGTALQIDMNTEAFF. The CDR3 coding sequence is TGTGCCAGCGGGACTGCTCTCCAGATCGACATGAACACTGAAGCTTTCTTT.

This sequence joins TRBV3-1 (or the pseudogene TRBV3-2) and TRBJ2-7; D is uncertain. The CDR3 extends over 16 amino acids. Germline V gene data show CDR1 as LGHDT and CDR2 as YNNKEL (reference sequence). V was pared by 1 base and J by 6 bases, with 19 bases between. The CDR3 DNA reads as TGTGCCAGCAGCCAAGGATTGCGGCTCTTACACGGCGAGCAGTACTTC. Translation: CASSQGLRLLHGEQYF.

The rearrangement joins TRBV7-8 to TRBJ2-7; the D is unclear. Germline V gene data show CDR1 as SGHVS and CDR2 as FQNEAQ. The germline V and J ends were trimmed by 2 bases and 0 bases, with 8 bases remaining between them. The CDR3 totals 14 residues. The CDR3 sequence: CASSLRHGSYEQYF. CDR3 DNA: TGTGCCAGCAGCTTACGACACGGCTCCTACGAGCAGTACTTC.